The 32 T cell receptor beta chains below all came from one sample that was sequenced in a study of pediatric ulcerative colitis. The repertoire was sequenced with immunoSEQ multiplex PCR; TCRdb's copy has only in-frame clones and lacks some. The table records 20,000 to 25,000 clones, roughly 74% of them present only once. The rectum was sampled with one to two pinch biopsies at colonoscopy. The sequencing sample was made of gut tissue. These receptors originate from a boy younger than 18 with severe ulcerative colitis.

J is TRBJ2-5 and V is TRBV12-5; D not resolved. Germline V gene lookup returns CDR1 LGHNT and CDR2 FRNRAP. The CDR3 length is 13 residues. V was pared by 3 bases and J by 3 bases, with 8 bases between. The CDR3 DNA sequence: TGTGCTAGTGGTTTTAGGTTGGAAGAGACCCAGTACTTC. Its protein product is CASGFRLEETQYF.

The chain couples TRBV28 to TRBJ2-3; D gene unclear. V was shortened by 8 bases and J by 2 bases, with 11 bases between the two germline ends. Germline values: CDR1 MDHEN, CDR2 SYDVKM. This CDR3 has 13 residues. CDR3 residues: CASALKPTDTQYF. The CDR3 bases are TGTGCCAGCGCACTTAAACCCACAGATACGCAGTATTTT.

The rearrangement joins TRBV19 to TRBJ2-7, with D perhaps assigned TRBD1 or TRBD2 (5 bases each). The CDR3 is 14 residues long. Trimming shortened V by 5 bases and J by 2 bases, and 13 bases separated the two germline ends. Germline CDR1 LNHDA, CDR2 SQIVND (reference sequence). The CDR3 region has the DNA TGTGCCAGTAGTCCCATGGGGGTTCCCTACGAGCAGTACTTC. Encoded protein: CASSPMGVPYEQYF.

This chain connects TRBV14 to TRBJ2-5, with 10 nucleotides matching TRBD1. The junction had 8 bases not matched to a gene; V was cut back by 1 base and J by 6 bases. The CDR3 contains 16 residues. The germline gives CDR1 SGHDN, CDR2 FVKESK. DNA of the CDR3: TGTGCCAGCAGCCAAGTTTCGGGACAGGGGCTGCAGACCCAGTACTTC. Its protein product is CASSQVSGQGLQTQYF.

The V gene is TRBV2, the J gene TRBJ2-3; D is possibly TRBD1 (5 bases). This CDR3 contains 14 residues. CDR1 and CDR2 from the germline V gene are SNHLY and FYNNEI. V lost 7 bases, J lost 6 bases, and 17 bases lay in between. The CDR3 sequence is CASTLTVPTDTQYF. CDR3 DNA: TGTGCCAGCACGCTGACAGTCCCCACGGATACGCAGTATTTT.

The rearrangement links TRBV7-2 to TRBJ2-7; D unclear. CDR1 SGHTA and CDR2 FQGNSA come from the germline V gene. The ends were cut back, 1 base at V and 5 bases at J, with 6 bases in the middle. The CDR3 runs 12 residues. The CDR3, as DNA: TGTGCCAGCAGCTTAGTTCAGGACGAGCAGTACTTC. It codes for CASSLVQDEQYF.

This sequence joins TRBV5-1 and TRBJ2-6; no clear D. V gave up 5 bases and J gave up 0 bases, with 12 bases separating them. Germline V gene data show CDR1 as SGHRS and CDR2 as YFSETQ. The CDR3 is 16 amino acids. The CDR3 bases are TGCGCCAGCAGTGTTCGGATCCTCTCTGGGGCCAACGTCCTGACTTTC. As protein: CASSVRILSGANVLTF.

The J gene is TRBJ1-2, the V gene TRBV30; D perhaps matches TRBD1 (5 bases). The length of the CDR3 is 13 residues. The germline V and J ends were trimmed by 2 bases and 7 bases, with 14 bases remaining between them. Per the germline V gene, CDR1 is GTSNPN and CDR2 is SVGIG (reference sequence). CDR3 nucleotides: TGTGCCTGGAGTTTCACGCGGGGACGTGGCTACACCTTC. Its translation: CAWSFTRGRGYTF.

This clone was counted between two and nine times. The chain links TRBV5-1 to TRBJ1-1; 11 positions agree with TRBD1. CDR1 and CDR2 (germline): SGHRS, YFSETQ. V was clipped by 7 bases and J by 3 bases; unmatched bases: 8. There are 15 residues in the CDR3. The CDR3 protein is CASQMGQGGYTEAFF. For the CDR3, the DNA is TGCGCCAGCCAAATGGGACAGGGGGGTTACACTGAAGCTTTCTTT.

V is TRBV27 and J is TRBJ2-5, with 8 positions matching TRBD1. The CDR3 is 13 residues long. Germline lookup yields CDR1 MNHEY and CDR2 SMNVEV (reference sequence). V shed 8 bases and J 5 bases; nucleotides not matched to a gene: 7. The CDR3: CASRQGAGETQYF. For the CDR3, the DNA is TGTGCCAGCCGGCAGGGGGCGGGGGAGACCCAGTACTTC.

By its share, this clone is medium-sized (0.01 to 0.1%). V usage is TRBV6-1 and J usage is TRBJ2-7; D unclear. From germline, CDR1 is MNHNS and CDR2 SASEGT. V shed 0 bases and J shed 0 bases, with 9 bases lying between them. The CDR3 extends over 15 amino acids. CDR3 in amino acids: CASSEAPAVSYEQYF. CDR3 coding DNA: TGTGCCAGCAGTGAAGCGCCCGCTGTCTCCTACGAGCAGTACTTC.

The V call is TRBV7-2, the J call TRBJ2-3; D is undetermined. There are 15 residues in the CDR3. Looked up from germline, CDR1 is SGHTA and CDR2 is FQGNSA. Deletions cut 2 bases from V and 2 bases from J, with 11 bases between. CDR3 coding DNA: TGTGCCAGCAGCTTACTTGGACGGCCCACAGATACGCAGTATTTT. Its protein product is CASSLLGRPTDTQYF. Full variable domain (remainder filled in from reference TRBV7-2 and TRBJ2-3): GAGVSQSPSNKVTEKGKDVELRCDPISGHTALYWYRQSLGQGLEFLIYFQGNSAPDKSGLPSDRFSAERTGGSVSTLTIQRTQQEDSAVYLCASSLLGRPTDTQYFGPGTRLTVL.

This sequence joins TRBV6-6 and TRBJ2-1, with D maybe TRBD1 (6 bases). This CDR3 contains 13 residues. CDR1 is MNHNY, CDR2 SVGAGI, per germline (reference sequence). The V gene lost 0 bases and the J gene lost 7 bases, with 7 bases spanning the gap. In DNA, the CDR3 is TGTGCCAGCAGTTACTCGCAGGGGAATGAGCAGTTCTTC. It codes for CASSYSQGNEQFF.

The V call is TRBV6-6, the J call TRBJ2-3, with a weak D call TRBD2 (5 bases). Germline V lookup: CDR1 MNHNY, CDR2 SVGAGI (reference sequence). V was pared by 5 bases and J by 4 bases, with 13 bases between. The CDR3 has 14 amino acids. CDR3 residues: CASSPRPEADTQYF. The CDR3 bases are TGTGCCAGCAGTCCCCGACCGGAGGCAGATACGCAGTATTTT.

The chain links TRBV4-2 to TRBJ2-1; TRBD2 is a possible D gene (5 bases). Germline V gives CDR1 LGHNA, CDR2 YNFKEQ. CDR3 length: 14 residues. Trimming cost V 0 bases and J 6 bases, with 9 bases left between them. The CDR3 region has the DNA TGTGCCAGCAGCCAAGACGGAGGACCCAATGAGCAGTTCTTC. This sequence encodes CASSQDGGPNEQFF.

Relative to its sample, this clone is medium-sized. V is TRBV2 and J is TRBJ1-5; D might be TRBD1 (6 bases). V was cut by 1 base and J by 6 bases, with 10 bases left in between. The CDR3 sequence is 14 residues long. Per the germline V gene, CDR1 is SNHLY and CDR2 is FYNNEI. CDR3 DNA: TGTGCCAGCAGTGAAGACAGGGCGGTTCAGCCCCAGCATTTT. Encoded protein: CASSEDRAVQPQHF.

The chain links TRBV6-6 to TRBJ1-5; possibly TRBD1 for D (5 bases). This CDR3 region has 15 residues. The ends were cut back, 4 bases at V and 3 bases at J, with 13 bases in the middle. Germline CDR1 and CDR2: MNHNY and SVGAGI (reference sequence). For the CDR3, the DNA is TGTGCCAGCAGTTTTCCGACAGATCTCAATCAGCCCCAGCATTTT. Translated, it gives CASSFPTDLNQPQHF.

The V and J genes are TRBV6-5 and TRBJ1-5; possibly TRBD1 for D (6 bases). Germline V gene data show CDR1 as MNHEY and CDR2 as SVGAGI. The CDR3 runs 16 residues. V lost 2 bases to trimming and J lost 0 bases, with 11 bases between them. The CDR3 DNA sequence: TGTGCCAGCAGTTACGGGGGGCAGTATAGCAATCAGCCCCAGCATTTT. Its protein is CASSYGGQYSNQPQHF.

The J gene is TRBJ2-7, the V gene TRBV7-9; 11 nucleotides match TRBD2. Per germline, CDR1 SEHNR and CDR2 FQNEAQ (reference sequence). The CDR3 runs 15 residues. Unmatched junction bases numbered 4, after V lost 0 bases and J lost 6 bases. CDR3 DNA sequence: TGTGCCAGCAGCTTAGCGCTAGCGGGAGGAAGCGAGCAGTACTTC. Translated: CASSLALAGGSEQYF.

V is TRBV5-1 and J is TRBJ2-7; 10 bases align to TRBD2. The length of the CDR3 is 17 residues. Trimming took 5 bases from V and 6 from J; bases not matched to a gene: 17. Germline CDR1 SGHRS, CDR2 YFSETQ. The CDR3 is CASRRTGSSGSVGEQYF. The CDR3 DNA follows: TGCGCCAGCAGGCGGACGGGGTCTAGCGGGAGTGTTGGCGAGCAGTACTTC.

V and J are TRBV5-4 and TRBJ2-2, with D unclear. V lost 0 bases and J 2 bases, leaving 8 bases between the germline ends. The CDR3 extends over 15 amino acids. Germline V lookup: CDR1 SGHNT, CDR2 YYREEE (reference sequence). CDR3 nucleotide sequence: TGTGCCAGCAGCTTGGGAACTGATAACACCGGGGAGCTGTTTTTT. Amino acid sequence: CASSLGTDNTGELFF. Based on the CDR3 plus reference TRBV5-4 and TRBJ2-2, the full variable domain is ETGVTQSPTHLIKTRGQQVTLRCSSQSGHNTVSWYQQALGQGPQFIFQYYREEENGRGNFPPRFSGLQFPNYSSELNVNALELDDSALYLCASSLGTDNTGELFFGEGSRLTVL.

The chain uses TRBV6-5 and TRBJ2-3; unclear D gene. Germline V gene sequence: CDR1 MNHEY, CDR2 SVGAGI. This CDR3 has 11 amino acids. Deletions cut 6 bases from V and 6 bases from J, with 7 bases between. DNA of the CDR3: TGTGCCAGCAGGCTGGGGGATACGCAGTATTTT. Translating gives CASRLGDTQYF.

The gene calls are TRBV6-1 and TRBJ1-5; 9 nucleotides align to TRBD1. Germline CDR1 is MNHNS and CDR2 is SASEGT. The junction had 8 bases not matched to a gene; V was cut back by 6 bases and J by 5 bases. CDR3 length equals 15 residues. CDR3 protein: CASRPTGGGDQPQHF. The CDR3 DNA is TGTGCCAGCAGACCCACAGGGGGCGGAGATCAGCCCCAGCATTTT.

Within the sample, this clone is medium-sized. Other DNA sequences in the same sample also yield this CDR3. This chain joins TRBV29-1 and TRBJ2-1; D is perhaps TRBD2 (5 bases). V was pared by 6 bases and J by 7 bases, with 10 bases between. The germline V gene has CDR1 SQVTM and CDR2 ANQGSEA. CDR3 length: 11 residues. CDR3 loop: CSVEAGNEQFF. CDR3 coding DNA: TGCAGCGTGGAGGCCGGGAATGAGCAGTTCTTC.

The sample holds a few counts of this clone. The genes are TRBV29-1 and TRBJ2-7, with D maybe TRBD1 (5 bases). The germline V and J ends were trimmed by 1 base and 5 bases, with 24 bases remaining between them. The CDR3 length is 17 residues. Germline values: CDR1 SQVTM, CDR2 ANQGSEA. The chain's CDR3 is CSVEGQFGALGAHEQYF. Here the CDR3 DNA reads TGCAGCGTTGAAGGCCAATTTGGCGCCCTAGGGGCCCACGAGCAGTACTTC.

The chain uses TRBV5-6 and TRBJ2-3; D possibly corresponds to TRBD2 (6 bases). V lost 0 bases and J 6 bases, leaving 17 bases between the germline ends. Germline V gene data show CDR1 as SGHDT and CDR2 as YYEEEE. The CDR3 sequence is 16 residues long. The CDR3 nucleotides read TGTGCCAGCAGCTTGGATAGGAGGGGCCCAGGCGATACGCAGTATTTT. It yields the protein CASSLDRRGPGDTQYF. The complete variable domain, with remaining parts taken from reference TRBV5-6 and TRBJ2-3, reads DAGVTQSPTHLIKTRGQQVTLRCSPKSGHDTVSWYQQALGQGPQFIFQYYEEEERQRGNFPDRFSGHQFPNYSSELNVNALLLGDSALYLCASSLDRRGPGDTQYFGPGTRLTVL.

The chain links TRBV9 to TRBJ2-1, with 7 bases fitting TRBD2. With 4 bases clipped from V and 8 bases from J, the junction kept 15 bases outside the gene matches. CDR1 and CDR2 (germline): SGDLS, YYNGEE. The CDR3 length is 16 residues. The CDR3 here is CASSTHPFGGGDEQFF. The CDR3 DNA follows: TGTGCCAGCAGCACACACCCATTTGGCGGGGGAGATGAGCAGTTCTTC.

The gene calls are TRBV20-1 and TRBJ1-4; D is perhaps TRBD1 (5 bases). Germline assignment: CDR1 DFQATT and CDR2 SNEGSKA (reference sequence). V lost 0 bases and J lost 12, with 8 bases in between. The CDR3 consists of 11 residues. The CDR3 bases are TGCAGTGCTAGAGATGTGGGGGAACTGTTTTTT. Protein sequence: CSARDVGELFF.

There are a few counts of this clone. CDR3 coding DNA: TGTGCCACCCAGGACAGGGCGAATGAAGCTTTCTTT. Translating gives CATQDRANEAFF. The V call is TRBV6-5, the J call TRBJ1-1; 8 bases line up with TRBD1. Looked up from germline, CDR1 is MNHEY and CDR2 is SVGAGI. J lost 7 bases, V lost 10 bases, and 8 bases had no gene match. The CDR3 has 12 amino acids.

The genes are TRBV2 and TRBJ2-1; 10 bases fit TRBD2. Germline V gene data show CDR1 as SNHLY and CDR2 as FYNNEI. Trimming at V came to 2 bases and at J to 5 bases, leaving 12 bases not matched to a gene. There are 18 residues in the CDR3. CDR3 sequence: CASSENSYSGRADNEQFF. For the CDR3, the DNA is TGTGCCAGCAGTGAAAATTCCTACAGCGGGAGGGCCGACAATGAGCAGTTCTTC.

The CDR3 sequence: CASSLTVTSPQHF. In DNA, the CDR3 is TGTGCCAGCTCCCTGACAGTGACGTCGCCCCAGCATTTT. The chain uses TRBV2 and TRBJ1-5, with D possibly TRBD1 on 5 matching bases. Germline V lookup: CDR1 SNHLY, CDR2 FYNNEI. This CDR3 has 13 amino acids. The V gene lost 8 bases and the J gene lost 9 bases, with 17 bases spanning the gap.

This chain connects TRBV4-1 to TRBJ2-1; 11 bases align to TRBD2. CDR1 is MGHRA and CDR2 is YSYEKL in the germline V gene. CDR3 size: 16 residues. Trimming removed 2 bases from V and 8 bases from J; junction bases left unmatched: 8. The CDR3 is CASSQPTSGSLDEQFF. As DNA, the CDR3 is TGCGCCAGCAGCCAACCTACTAGCGGGAGTTTGGATGAGCAGTTCTTC.